The present TCR beta chain was sequenced within a study of T-cell memory formation after mild COVID-19. Study in general: Clusters of TCRs were largely donor specific.

TCRdb ran MiXCR on the 5' RACE reads and lists one entry per CDR3 protein. The sample holds tens of thousands of distinct CDR3 sequences, about 12% seen once. This clonotype showed up just a few times. The junction had 5 bases not matched to a gene; V was cut back by 0 bases and J by 0 bases. CDR1 is DFQATT and CDR2 is SNEGSKA in the germline V gene (reference sequence). This CDR3 contains 15 residues. This sequence joins TRBV20-1 and TRBJ2-7; 7 bases agree with TRBD1. The clonotype originates from an adult woman who had mild COVID-19 (a few samples of this study predate the infection). Cell type and time point are not known. Sequences were obtained from PBMCs or a T cell subset sorted from them (not recorded which). The CDR3 DNA follows: TGCAGTGCTAGAGATCCGGGACAGTACTCCTACGAGCAGTACTTC. Protein sequence: CSARDPGQYSYEQYF.